The 19 T cell receptor beta chains below were found in one sample sequenced in a study of cytomegalovirus exposure and HLA in healthy donors. It was with 60 Vbeta and 13 Jbeta primers that the PCR ran. Generated by immunoSEQ multiplex PCR, the TCRdb table keeps only in-frame clones and is missing some. Seen in this sample are under 90,000 clones; the ten most common clones hold roughly 15%. The sample was PBMCs. Receptors were obtained from a man aged 50-59 years in good health and CMV-seropositive.

J is TRBJ2-7 and V is TRBV5-6, with TRBD1 as a possible D gene (5 bases). The CDR3 totals 13 residues. Deletions cut 1 base from V and 4 bases from J, with 9 bases between. Germline-derived CDR1 and CDR2 are SGHDT and YYEEEE. The CDR3 DNA sequence: TGTGCCAGCAGCTTGTCTGGACAATACGAGCAGTACGTC. It is translated as CASSLSGQYEQYV.

The V and J genes are TRBV30 and TRBJ1-2; 7 bases fit TRBD1. With 8 bases clipped from V and 7 bases from J, the junction kept 10 bases outside the gene matches. This CDR3 is built from 12 residues. From germline, CDR1 is GTSNPN and CDR2 SVGIG (reference sequence). The CDR3 nucleotides read TGTGCCGCGATTACAGGGGATCGTGGCTACACCTTC. It is translated as CAAITGDRGYTF.

The V and J genes are TRBV10-3 and TRBJ2-2, with 9 bases aligning to TRBD2. Germline CDR1 ENHRY, CDR2 SYGVKD. V was clipped by 2 bases and J by 5 bases; unmatched bases: 6. This CDR3 has 16 residues. In DNA form, the CDR3 reads TGTGCCATCAGTGAGGGTCTAGCGGGAAAAACCGGGGAGCTGTTTTTT. Protein sequence: CAISEGLAGKTGELFF.

V is TRBV4-2 and J is TRBJ2-7; 7 bases are a match to TRBD2. The J segment lost 5 bases and the V segment lost 0 bases, leaving 10 bases of the junction unmatched. The CDR3 sequence is 16 residues long. CDR1 LGHNA and CDR2 YNFKEQ come from the germline V gene. CDR3 DNA sequence: TGTGCCAGCAGCCAAGATCTAGGCGGGAGCATTAACGAGCAGTACTTC. This translates into CASSQDLGGSINEQYF.

The genes are TRBV30 and TRBJ2-3; 9 bases agree with TRBD1. V trimming: 5 bases; J trimming: 4 bases; junction bases outside the gene matches: 1. In germline, CDR1 is GTSNPN, CDR2 SVGIG (reference sequence). This CDR3 contains 12 residues. In nucleotides, the CDR3 is TGTGCCTGGGGACAGGGGTCAGATACGCAGTATTTT. As protein: CAWGQGSDTQYF.

J is TRBJ2-3 and V is TRBV6-5, with D tentatively TRBD1 (6 bases). The germline gives CDR1 MNHEY, CDR2 SVGAGI. V gave up 5 bases and J gave up 7 bases, with 13 bases separating them. This CDR3 contains 13 residues. Here the CDR3 reads CASSRDRRNTQYF. CDR3 DNA: TGTGCCAGCAGTCGCGACAGGCGAAATACGCAGTATTTT.

The rearrangement links TRBV6-5 to TRBJ2-7; 9 bases are a match to TRBD1. The V and J ends lost 6 bases and 6 bases, in that order; junction bases with no gene match: 12. Germline V gives CDR1 MNHEY, CDR2 SVGAGI. There are 15 residues in the CDR3. The CDR3 loop reads CASSPPRDRVSEQYF. The CDR3 coding sequence is TGTGCCAGCAGCCCCCCCCGGGACAGGGTTTCCGAGCAGTACTTC.

The rearrangement links TRBV7-6 to TRBJ1-2; D ambiguous. V shed 5 bases and J shed 7 bases, with 14 bases lying between them. Per germline, CDR1 SGHVS and CDR2 FNYEAQ. The CDR3 runs to 13 residues. The CDR3 sequence: CASSRARVAGYTF. The CDR3 DNA sequence: TGTGCCAGCAGCCGAGCCCGGGTCGCTGGCTACACCTTC. Full variable domain (outside the CDR3, taken from reference TRBV7-6 and TRBJ1-2): GAGVSQSPRYKVTKRGQDVALRCDPISGHVSLYWYRQALGQGPEFLTYFNYEAQQDKSGLPNDRFSAERPEGSISTLTIQRTEQRDSAMYRCASSRARVAGYTFGSGTRLTVV.

This sequence joins TRBV19 and TRBJ1-5; 7 positions agree with TRBD1. V trimming: 3 bases; J trimming: 7 bases; junction bases outside the gene matches: 9. Germline V gene data show CDR1 as LNHDA and CDR2 as SQIVND (reference sequence). The CDR3 sequence is 15 residues long. The CDR3 nucleotides are TGTGCCAGTAGTATGACCTACAGGGGTGGCCAGCCCCAGCATTTT. Encoded protein: CASSMTYRGGQPQHF.

This chain connects TRBV5-6 to TRBJ2-7, with 9 positions matching TRBD1. Germline V gives CDR1 SGHDT, CDR2 YYEEEE. Trimming removed 2 bases from V and 5 bases from J; junction bases left unmatched: 8. CDR3 length equals 15 residues. This CDR3 is CASSFWTGAPDEQYF. CDR3 nucleotides: TGTGCCAGCAGCTTTTGGACAGGGGCCCCCGACGAGCAGTACTTC.

J is TRBJ1-6 and V is TRBV13; 12 nucleotides agree with TRBD1. The CDR3 runs to 14 residues. The V gene end was trimmed by 4 bases and the J gene end by 13 bases; junction bases not matched to a gene: 5. Germline V lookup: CDR1 PRHDT, CDR2 FYEKMQ (reference sequence). The chain's CDR3 is CASSSGQGARPLHF. CDR3 in DNA: TGTGCCAGCAGCTCGGGACAGGGGGCGCGGCCCCTCCACTTT. The full variable domain, rest sourced from reference TRBV13 and TRBJ1-6, is AAGVIQSPRHLIKEKRETATLKCYPIPRHDTVYWYQQGPGQDPQFLISFYEKMQSDKGSIPDRFSAQQFSDYHSELNMSSLELGDSALYFCASSSGQGARPLHFGNGTRLTVT.

CDR3 region: CASNPRGETQYF. CDR3 nucleotide sequence: TGTGCCAGCAATCCGAGGGGGGAGACCCAGTACTTC. J is TRBJ2-5 and V is TRBV6-5, with D possibly TRBD1 on 6 matching bases. CDR3 size: 12 residues. V was shortened by 7 bases and J by 5 bases, with 11 bases between the two germline ends. CDR1 and CDR2 (germline): MNHEY, SVGAGI.

The CDR3 DNA reads TGTGCCAGCAGTCCCTGGGGGCAGAGCTCTGGAAACACCATATATTTT. Translation gives CASSPWGQSSGNTIYF. The V call is TRBV5-5, the J call TRBJ1-3, with D possibly matching TRBD1 (6 bases). With 5 bases removed from V and 0 bases from J, the gap between germline ends came to 15 bases. From germline, CDR1 is SGHKS and CDR2 YYEKEE (reference sequence). CDR3 length equals 16 residues.

This chain links TRBV9 with TRBJ2-3; 11 nucleotides agree with TRBD2. CDR3 length: 15 residues. V lost 0 bases, J lost 5 bases, and 2 bases stayed unmatched. The V gene's germline CDR1 is SGDLS and CDR2 YYNGEE. The CDR3 nucleotides read TGTGCCAGCAGCGTAGGGGGACTAGCGGTAGATACGCAGTATTTT. Translation: CASSVGGLAVDTQYF.

The V and J genes are TRBV19 and TRBJ2-7; 8 bases agree with TRBD1. Germline CDR1 and CDR2: LNHDA and SQIVND (reference sequence). This CDR3 has 15 amino acids. V lost 4 bases to trimming and J lost 4 bases; unmatched junction nucleotides: 9. The CDR3 sequence: CASSTLTGAIYEQYF. The CDR3 nucleotides are TGTGCCAGTAGTACCTTGACAGGGGCTATTTACGAGCAGTACTTC.

J is TRBJ2-5 and V is TRBV18; possible D gene TRBD1, 6 bases. V was pared by 3 bases and J by 5 bases, with 13 bases between. The CDR3 extends over 14 amino acids. Germline V gene data show CDR1 as KGHSH and CDR2 as LQKENI. CDR3 in amino acids: CASSPRAGEETQYF. The CDR3 coding sequence is TGTGCCAGCTCACCTCGGGCAGGGGAGGAGACCCAGTACTTC.

This chain links TRBV30 with TRBJ2-5; D is perhaps TRBD2 (6 bases). CDR3 length equals 12 residues. CDR1 GTSNPN and CDR2 SVGIG come from the germline V gene (reference sequence). V lost 5 bases, J lost 12 bases, and 19 bases lay in between. CDR3 coding DNA: TGTGCCTGGGGGACTGCCCAAAAGACAAAGTACTTC. It encodes CAWGTAQKTKYF.

This chain joins TRBV6-5 and TRBJ2-7; D is possibly TRBD1 (5 bases). Trimming took 9 bases from V and 0 from J, leaving 12 bases between them. The V gene's germline CDR1 is MNHEY and CDR2 SVGAGI. The CDR3 contains 13 residues. CDR3 coding DNA: TGTGCCAGATGGGGCGCCAGCTCCTACGAGCAGTACTTC. This translates into CARWGASSYEQYF.

The V and J genes are TRBV7-9 and TRBJ2-7; maybe TRBD2 (5 bases). The CDR3 runs 13 residues. Deletions cut 2 bases from V and 6 bases from J, with 11 bases between. Germline V gene sequence: CDR1 SEHNR, CDR2 FQNEAQ (reference sequence). The CDR3 is CASSLSSLTEQYV. CDR3 nucleotides: TGTGCCAGCAGCTTATCTAGCCTTACCGAGCAGTACGTC.